Listed below are T cell receptor beta chains from one sample, sequenced in a study of response to subunit inactivated influenza vaccine. TCRdb processed the RT-PCR reads anew with MiXCR; each CDR3 protein has one entry. The sample lists around 530,000 distinct CDR3 sequences; about 15% were seen once. Sample: CD4+ T cells sorted from PBMCs, taken 23 to 25 months after vaccination. Source of these receptors: a man between 45 and 75 years old who received an inactivated influenza vaccine. CDR3s include the opening cysteine and the closing phenylalanine or tryptophan. A D gene is named only where the DNA matches it firmly. Only some rows state a clone size, as once, few, many or a class for expanded clones.

J gene: TRBJ2-5; D gene: -; clone size: -; V gene: TRBV11-2; CDR3 protein: CASSFQTRYQETQYF; CDR3 DNA: TGTGCCAGCAGCTTTCAAACCCGCTACCAAGAGACCCAGTACTTC
J gene: TRBJ1-5; D gene: -; clone size: few; V gene: TRBV20-1; CDR3 protein: CSARPPRGGSNQPQHF; CDR3 DNA: TGCAGTGCTAGGCCCCCTCGGGGCGGGAGCAATCAGCCCCAGCATTTT
J gene: TRBJ1-5; D gene: -; clone size: many; V gene: TRBV2; CDR3 protein: CASSLDGQPQHF; CDR3 DNA: TGTGCCAGCAGTCTAGACGGTCAGCCCCAGCATTTT
J gene: TRBJ1-1; D gene: -; clone size: -; V gene: TRBV15; CDR3 protein: CATSRGKSMNTEAFF; CDR3 DNA: TGTGCCACCAGCAGAGGGAAATCAATGAACACTGAAGCTTTCTTT
J gene: TRBJ2-1; D gene: -; clone size: -; V gene: TRBV12-3/TRBV12-4; CDR3 protein: CASSLLLSGNEQFF; CDR3 DNA: TGTGCCAGCAGCCTGTTGTTGTCTGGGAATGAGCAGTTCTTC
J gene: TRBJ2-3; D gene: TRBD2; clone size: few; V gene: TRBV4-2; CDR3 protein: CASSQELGTSGRKDTQYF; CDR3 DNA: TGTGCCAGCAGCCAAGAACTGGGGACTAGCGGGAGGAAAGATACGCAGTATTTT
J gene: TRBJ1-5; D gene: TRBD1; clone size: few; V gene: TRBV12-3/TRBV12-4; CDR3 protein: CASTSTPGGNQPQHF; CDR3 DNA: TGTGCCAGCACCTCGACCCCAGGGGGTAATCAGCCCCAGCATTTT
J gene: TRBJ2-5; D gene: -; clone size: few; V gene: TRBV5-6; CDR3 protein: CASSLAPSRETQYF; CDR3 DNA: TGTGCCAGCAGCTTGGCGCCCAGCAGGGAGACCCAGTACTTC
J gene: TRBJ2-2; D gene: TRBD1; clone size: -; V gene: TRBV24-1; CDR3 protein: CATSAMGTGSAGELFF; CDR3 DNA: TGTGCCACCAGTGCAATGGGGACAGGGTCGGCCGGGGAGCTGTTTTTT
J gene: TRBJ1-2; D gene: -; clone size: -; V gene: TRBV18; CDR3 protein: CASSPGSNGYTF; CDR3 DNA: TGTGCCAGCTCACCAGGGAGTAATGGCTACACCTTC
J gene: TRBJ2-7; D gene: TRBD2; clone size: few; V gene: TRBV4-2; CDR3 protein: CASSQGTSGSREQYF; CDR3 DNA: TGTGCCAGCAGCCAAGGGACTAGCGGGAGCCGCGAGCAGTACTTC
J gene: TRBJ2-3; D gene: -; clone size: -; V gene: TRBV2; CDR3 protein: CASSALPSWATDTQYF; CDR3 DNA: TGTGCCAGCAGTGCGCTACCGAGCTGGGCCACAGATACGCAGTATTTT
J gene: TRBJ2-7; D gene: -; clone size: many; V gene: TRBV20-1; CDR3 protein: CSAREVLRAINYEQYF; CDR3 DNA: TGCAGTGCTAGAGAAGTCTTAAGGGCAATAAACTACGAGCAGTACTTC
J gene: TRBJ1-5; D gene: -; clone size: few; V gene: TRBV7-2; CDR3 protein: CASSLVGRDDDQPQHF; CDR3 DNA: TGTGCCAGCAGCTTAGTGGGCAGGGATGACGATCAGCCCCAGCATTTT
J gene: TRBJ1-1; D gene: -; clone size: -; V gene: TRBV5-1; CDR3 protein: CASSPGHGARGGLNTEAFF; CDR3 DNA: TGCGCCAGCAGTCCGGGGCATGGCGCCCGGGGAGGTTTGAACACTGAAGCTTTCTTT
J gene: TRBJ2-1; D gene: -; clone size: -; V gene: TRBV6-2/TRBV6-3; CDR3 protein: CASRERAVSYNEQFF; CDR3 DNA: TGTGCCAGCAGGGAGCGGGCGGTATCCTACAATGAGCAGTTCTTC
J gene: TRBJ1-2; D gene: -; clone size: -; V gene: TRBV5-6; CDR3 protein: CASSEDRKGSYGYTF; CDR3 DNA: TGTGCCAGCAGCGAAGACAGGAAAGGATCCTATGGCTACACCTTC
J gene: TRBJ1-2; D gene: -; clone size: few; V gene: TRBV4-3; CDR3 protein: CASSPWTANYGYTF; CDR3 DNA: TGCGCCAGCAGCCCGTGGACAGCTAACTATGGCTACACCTTC
J gene: TRBJ2-5; D gene: -; clone size: few; V gene: TRBV4-2; CDR3 protein: CASSVSSTPETQYF; CDR3 DNA: TGTGCCAGCAGCGTATCCTCGACGCCAGAGACCCAGTACTTC
J gene: TRBJ2-1; D gene: -; clone size: few; V gene: TRBV2; CDR3 protein: CASTRVIFSDNEQFF; CDR3 DNA: TGTGCCAGCACCCGGGTTATTTTTTCGGACAATGAGCAGTTCTTC
J gene: TRBJ2-1; D gene: -; clone size: -; V gene: TRBV5-5; CDR3 protein: CASSRQGGAYNEQFF; CDR3 DNA: TGTGCCAGCAGCCGGCAGGGGGGCGCCTACAATGAGCAGTTCTTC